This paragraph covers one T cell receptor beta chain sequence. Losses at the gene ends were 8 bases for V and 0 bases for J; bases not matched to a gene: 9. The CDR3 consists of 16 residues. Germline-derived CDR1 and CDR2 are MRHNA and SNTAGT. This sample is drawn from a study of blood T cell repertoires in COVID-19. Assay: immunoSEQ multiplex PCR; the TCRdb copy retains only in-frame clones and omits some. The sample holds about 320,000 clones, about 82% seen once. Input material: peripheral blood. The chain employs TRBV6-4 and TRBJ2-2; 7 bases agree with TRBD1. The receptor's source is a human donor in a cohort sampled during active COVID-19. CDR3 nucleotide sequence: TGTGCCAGCTCGAGACAGGGCGAGACGAACACCGGGGAGCTGTTTTTT. Its protein product is CASSRQGETNTGELFF.